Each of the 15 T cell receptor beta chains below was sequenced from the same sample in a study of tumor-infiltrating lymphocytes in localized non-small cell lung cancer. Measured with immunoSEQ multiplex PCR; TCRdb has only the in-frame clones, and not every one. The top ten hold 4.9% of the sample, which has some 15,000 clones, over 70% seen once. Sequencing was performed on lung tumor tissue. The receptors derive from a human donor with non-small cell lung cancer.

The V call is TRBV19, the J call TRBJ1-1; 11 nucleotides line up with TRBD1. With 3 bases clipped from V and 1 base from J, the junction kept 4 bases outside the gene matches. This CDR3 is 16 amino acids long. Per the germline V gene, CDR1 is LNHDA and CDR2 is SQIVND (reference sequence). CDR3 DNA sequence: TGTGCCAGTAGTATCAGGGACAGGGGGTCGAACACTGAAGCTTTCTTT. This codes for CASSIRDRGSNTEAFF.

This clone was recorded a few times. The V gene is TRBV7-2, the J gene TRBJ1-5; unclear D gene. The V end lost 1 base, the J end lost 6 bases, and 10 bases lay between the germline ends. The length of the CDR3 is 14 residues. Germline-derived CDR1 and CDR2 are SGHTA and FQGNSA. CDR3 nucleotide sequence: TGTGCCAGCAGCTTAGAACCCATCGGTCAGCCCCAGCATTTT. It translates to CASSLEPIGQPQHF.

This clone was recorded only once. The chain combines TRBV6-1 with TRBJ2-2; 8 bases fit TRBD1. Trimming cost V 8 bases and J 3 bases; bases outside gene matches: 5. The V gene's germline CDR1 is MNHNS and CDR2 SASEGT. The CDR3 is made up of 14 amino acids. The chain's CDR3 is CASPRQGHTGELFF. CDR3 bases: TGTGCCAGCCCACGACAGGGGCACACCGGGGAGCTGTTTTTT.

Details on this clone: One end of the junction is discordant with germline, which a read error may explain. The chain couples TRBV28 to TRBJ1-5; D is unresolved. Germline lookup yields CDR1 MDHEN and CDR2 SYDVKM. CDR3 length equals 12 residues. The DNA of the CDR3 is TGCGCCAGCAGTTTACAAGGTCAGCCCCAGCATTTT. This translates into CASSLQGQPQHF.

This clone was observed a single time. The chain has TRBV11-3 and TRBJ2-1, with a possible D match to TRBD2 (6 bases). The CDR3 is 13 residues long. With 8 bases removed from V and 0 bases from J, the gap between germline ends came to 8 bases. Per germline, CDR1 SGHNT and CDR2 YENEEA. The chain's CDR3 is CASSSASYNEQFF. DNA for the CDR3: TGTGCCAGCTCTAGCGCCTCCTACAATGAGCAGTTCTTC.

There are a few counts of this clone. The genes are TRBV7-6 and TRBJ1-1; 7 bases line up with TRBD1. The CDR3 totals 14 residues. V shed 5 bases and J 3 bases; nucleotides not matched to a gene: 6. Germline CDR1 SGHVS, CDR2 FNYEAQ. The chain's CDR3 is CASSLYTGDTEAFF. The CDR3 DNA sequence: TGTGCCAGCAGCCTATATACAGGGGACACTGAAGCTTTCTTT.

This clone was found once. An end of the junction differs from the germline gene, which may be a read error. CDR3 coding DNA: TGTGTCAGCAGCCAATATGGGGAGGGAGGTCAGCCCCAGCATTTT. It translates to CVSSQYGEGGQPQHF. V and J are TRBV6-5 and TRBJ1-5; D remains ambiguous. The CDR3 has 15 amino acids. Germline V gene lookup returns CDR1 MNHEY and CDR2 SVGAGI.

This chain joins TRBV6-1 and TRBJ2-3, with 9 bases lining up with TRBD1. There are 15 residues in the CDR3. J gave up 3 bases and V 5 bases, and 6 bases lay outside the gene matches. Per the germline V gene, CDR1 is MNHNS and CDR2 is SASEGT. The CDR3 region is CASSPGQGATDTQYF. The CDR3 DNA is TGTGCCAGCAGTCCGGGACAGGGAGCTACAGATACGCAGTATTTT.

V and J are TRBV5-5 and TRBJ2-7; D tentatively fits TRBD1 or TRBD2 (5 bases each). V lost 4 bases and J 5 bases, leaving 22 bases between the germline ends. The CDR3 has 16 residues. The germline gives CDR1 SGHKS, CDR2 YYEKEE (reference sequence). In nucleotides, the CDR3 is TGTGCCAGCAGCGGGGCTGAACCGGGACGCAGCCACGAGCAGTACTTC. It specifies CASSGAEPGRSHEQYF.

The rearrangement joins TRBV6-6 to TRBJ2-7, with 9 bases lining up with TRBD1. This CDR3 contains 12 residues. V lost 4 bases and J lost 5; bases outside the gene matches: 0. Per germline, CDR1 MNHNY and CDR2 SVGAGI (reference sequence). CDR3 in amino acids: CASSWTGDEQYF. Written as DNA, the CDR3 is TGTGCCAGCAGTTGGACAGGGGACGAGCAGTACTTC.

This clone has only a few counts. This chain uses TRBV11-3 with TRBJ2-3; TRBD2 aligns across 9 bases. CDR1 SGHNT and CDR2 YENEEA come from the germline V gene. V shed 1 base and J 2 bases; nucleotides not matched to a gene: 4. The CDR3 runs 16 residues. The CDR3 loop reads CASSLGTSENTDTQYF. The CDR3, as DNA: TGTGCCAGCAGCTTAGGGACTAGCGAGAACACAGATACGCAGTATTTT.

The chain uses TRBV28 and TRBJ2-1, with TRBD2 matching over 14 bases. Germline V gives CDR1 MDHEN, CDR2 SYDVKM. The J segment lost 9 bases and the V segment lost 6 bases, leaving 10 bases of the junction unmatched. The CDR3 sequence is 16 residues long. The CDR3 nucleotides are TGTGCCAGCAGCCGGGGACTAGCGGGAGTAGTGCGTGAGCAGTTCTTC. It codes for CASSRGLAGVVREQFF. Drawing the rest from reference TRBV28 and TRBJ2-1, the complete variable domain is DVKVTQSSRYLVKRTGEKVFLECVQDMDHENMFWYRQDPGLGLRLIYFSYDVKMKEKGDIPEGYSVSREKKERFSLILESASTNQTSMYLCASSRGLAGVVREQFFGPGTRLTVL.

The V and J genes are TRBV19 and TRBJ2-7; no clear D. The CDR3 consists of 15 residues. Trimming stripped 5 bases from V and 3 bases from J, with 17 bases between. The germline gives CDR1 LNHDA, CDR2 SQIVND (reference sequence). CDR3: CASSPPQAPYYEQYF. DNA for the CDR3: TGTGCCAGTAGTCCCCCGCAGGCGCCCTACTACGAGCAGTACTTC.

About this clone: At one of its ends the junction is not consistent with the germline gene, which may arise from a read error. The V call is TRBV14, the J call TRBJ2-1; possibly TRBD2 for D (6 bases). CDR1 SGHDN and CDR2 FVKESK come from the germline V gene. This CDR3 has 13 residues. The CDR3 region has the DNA TGTGCCAGCAGCCAAGATAGGCGGGGACTCCCCATCTTC. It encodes CASSQDRRGLPIF.

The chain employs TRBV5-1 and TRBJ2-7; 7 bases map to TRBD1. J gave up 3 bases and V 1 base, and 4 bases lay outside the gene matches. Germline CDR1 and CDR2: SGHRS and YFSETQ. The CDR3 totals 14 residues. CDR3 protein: CASSLTGENYEQYF. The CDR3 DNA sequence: TGCGCCAGCAGCTTGACAGGGGAGAACTACGAGCAGTACTTC.